One sample yielded the 26 T cell receptor beta chains listed below, sequenced in a study of T cells after yellow fever vaccination. Each CDR3 protein is one row after TCRdb ran MiXCR on the 5' RACE reads. Of 300,000 to 350,000 distinct CDR3 sequences listed, about 10% were seen once; the top ten hold approximately 3.3%. The sequencing used CD4+ T cells sorted from PBMCs, collected 45 days after the yellow fever booster vaccination. Every receptor here comes from a man aged 18 to 29 who received the YFV17D yellow fever vaccine.

This clonotype turned up a few times. The chain carries TRBV10-3 and TRBJ1-1; no reliable D call. This CDR3 comprises 13 residues. Trimming removed 4 bases at V and 0 bases at J, with 6 bases between. CDR1 is ENHRY and CDR2 is SYGVKD in the germline V gene. This CDR3 reads CAISASMNTEAFF. For the CDR3, the DNA is TGTGCCATCAGTGCCTCAATGAACACTGAAGCTTTCTTT.

This sequence joins TRBV19 and TRBJ2-1; D is perhaps TRBD2 (6 bases). Trimming took off 4 bases at V and 0 bases at J, with 19 bases between the two ends. This CDR3 comprises 18 residues. The V gene's germline CDR1 is LNHDA and CDR2 SQIVND (reference sequence). CDR3 coding DNA: TGTGCCAGTAGTAGAGTGGCCCGAGGAGGGAGCTCCTACAATGAGCAGTTCTTC. Its translation is CASSRVARGGSSYNEQFF.

This chain joins TRBV5-1 and TRBJ1-2, with D possibly TRBD1 on 5 matching bases. Trimming stripped 0 bases from V and 13 bases from J, with 13 bases between. Germline V lookup: CDR1 SGHRS, CDR2 YFSETQ. The CDR3 is made up of 12 amino acids. In DNA form, the CDR3 reads TGCGCCAGCAGCTTGGGGGACGGAATTTGCACCTTC. Translated, it gives CASSLGDGICTF.

The chain has TRBV9 and TRBJ2-7, with D unresolved. The CDR3 has 16 amino acids. Deletions cut 0 bases from V and 2 bases from J, with 15 bases between. Germline V gene sequence: CDR1 SGDLS, CDR2 YYNGEE. CDR3 DNA: TGTGCCAGCAGCGTAGGACTTTATGGCGCTACCTACGAGCAGTACTTC. This encodes CASSVGLYGATYEQYF.

This clonotype was recorded a few times. The V call is TRBV18, the J call TRBJ1-2; D unclear. The V and J ends lost 3 bases and 7 bases respectively, with 9 bases between them. In germline, CDR1 is KGHSH, CDR2 LQKENI. CDR3 length: 12 residues. CDR3 nucleotides: TGTGCCAGCTCACCGGAAGGCGCTGGCTACACCTTC. Its translation: CASSPEGAGYTF.

The chain joins TRBV5-1 to TRBJ2-2; possible D gene TRBD2, 6 bases. The germline V and J ends were trimmed by 7 bases and 5 bases, with 12 bases remaining between them. This CDR3 contains 13 residues. Looked up from germline, CDR1 is SGHRS and CDR2 is YFSETQ. This CDR3 is CASSGTLTGELFF. Written as DNA, the CDR3 is TGCGCCAGCTCCGGGACTCTTACCGGGGAGCTGTTTTTT.

This clonotype was counted a few times. The chain joins TRBV20-1 to TRBJ1-5; D might be TRBD1 (5 bases). V gave up 5 bases and J gave up 4 bases, with 15 bases separating them. Per the germline V gene, CDR1 is DFQATT and CDR2 is SNEGSKA (reference sequence). The CDR3 contains 14 residues. In nucleotides, the CDR3 is TGCAGTGCTCCCCTCGGGGGACGAAATCAGCCCCAGCATTTT. Its protein is CSAPLGGRNQPQHF.

This clonotype was counted ten times or more. The chain recombines TRBV12-3 or TRBV12-4 with TRBJ1-1; D is undetermined. The length of the CDR3 is 13 residues. Trimming left V 3 bases short and J 1 base short, with 6 bases between. Written as DNA, the CDR3 is TGTGCCAGCAGTTTCGCCGGGAACACTGAAGCTTTCTTT. Encoded protein: CASSFAGNTEAFF.

The CDR3 bases are TGTGCCAGCAGCCCCCGGGACCTTCGGGGCTACACCTTC. Its protein is CASSPRDLRGYTF. This sequence joins TRBV7-8 and TRBJ1-2, with D perhaps matching TRBD1 (5 bases). The CDR3 is made up of 13 amino acids. Trimming stripped 5 bases from V and 8 bases from J, with 15 bases between. Germline CDR1 reads SGHVS; CDR2 reads FQNEAQ.

The chain uses TRBV7-2 and TRBJ2-3; TRBD2 is a possible D gene (7 bases). The CDR3 runs 16 residues. Trimming removed 5 bases at V and 1 base at J, with 16 bases between. Germline CDR1 SGHTA, CDR2 FQGNSA. Written as DNA, the CDR3 is TGTGCCAGCAGCCCCGTAGGGGGGGCGGGCACAGATACGCAGTATTTT. Protein sequence: CASSPVGGAGTDTQYF.

The chain recombines TRBV4-2 with TRBJ1-5; D ambiguous. Trimming removed 0 bases from V and 5 bases from J, with 8 bases in between. This CDR3 comprises 14 residues. From germline, CDR1 is LGHNA and CDR2 YNFKEQ. The CDR3 DNA reads TGTGCCAGCAGCCAAGATTTGAGGGATCAGCCCCAGCATTTT. It is translated as CASSQDLRDQPQHF.

This clonotype appeared a few times. The V gene is TRBV18, the J gene TRBJ2-5; 9 bases fit TRBD1. Germline CDR1 is KGHSH and CDR2 is LQKENI. CDR3 length equals 17 residues. V dropped 4 bases and J dropped 5; count of bases not matched to a gene: 14. The CDR3 reads CASSRRPGQGFYETQYF. The CDR3 region has the DNA TGTGCCAGCTCACGACGACCGGGACAGGGTTTTTATGAGACCCAGTACTTC.

The table lists this clonotype with a few counts. V and J are TRBV2 and TRBJ2-1, with 11 positions matching TRBD1. CDR1 is SNHLY and CDR2 is FYNNEI in the germline V gene. After removal of 6 bases from V and 5 bases from J, the junction contained 6 bases not matched to a gene. CDR3 size: 15 residues. The CDR3 protein is CASRPGTGGDNEQFF. The CDR3 nucleotides read TGTGCCAGCAGGCCCGGGACAGGGGGGGACAATGAGCAGTTCTTC.

This clonotype was observed a handful of times. This sequence joins TRBV27 and TRBJ2-7, with a tentative D call TRBD1 (5 bases). The CDR3 is 13 residues long. Germline V gene data show CDR1 as MNHEY and CDR2 as SMNVEV (reference sequence). V dropped 3 bases and J dropped 3 bases, with 9 bases sitting between them. The CDR3 DNA reads as TGTGCCAGCAGTTTGGGCAGGGACTACGAGCAGTACGTC. Its translation: CASSLGRDYEQYV.

The J gene is TRBJ2-1, the V gene TRBV11-2; TRBD1 or TRBD2 may be the D gene (5 bases each). CDR1 is SGHAT and CDR2 is FQNNGV in the germline V gene. Deletions cut 2 bases from V and 0 bases from J, with 8 bases between. The CDR3 is made up of 15 amino acids. The CDR3 DNA sequence: TGTGCCAGCAGCTTATGGGGGAGCTCCTACAATGAGCAGTTCTTC. It codes for CASSLWGSSYNEQFF.

This clonotype occurred many times. The rearrangement uses TRBV4-2 and TRBJ2-6; D perhaps matches TRBD2 (6 bases). Looked up from germline, CDR1 is LGHNA and CDR2 is YNFKEQ. The CDR3 extends over 14 amino acids. Trimming shortened V by 5 bases and J by 1 base, and 6 bases separated the two germline ends. CDR3 loop: CASSGRSGANVLTF. CDR3 coding DNA: TGTGCCAGCAGCGGGAGGTCTGGGGCCAACGTCCTGACTTTC.

The rearrangement links TRBV9 to TRBJ2-2; D not resolved. Germline CDR1 and CDR2: SGDLS and YYNGEE. Trimming took off 4 bases at V and 7 bases at J, with 8 bases between the two ends. The CDR3 consists of 12 residues. For the CDR3, the DNA is TGTGCCAGCAGCCCGATGATCGGGGAGCTGTTTTTT. It translates to CASSPMIGELFF.

There are a few counts of this clonotype. This chain connects TRBV9 to TRBJ2-1; tentatively, D is TRBD2 (6 bases). Germline V CDR1 and CDR2: SGDLS, YYNGEE. The V end lost 0 bases, the J end lost 9 bases, and 22 bases lay between the germline ends. The CDR3 covers 17 residues. The CDR3 nucleotides read TGTGCCAGCAGCGTAGGCACCGGGACTCGCGATTATGGTGAGCAGTTCTTC. It encodes CASSVGTGTRDYGEQFF. The variable domain in full, with the rest retrieved from reference TRBV9 and TRBJ2-1, is DSGVTQTPKHLITATGQRVTLRCSPRSGDLSVYWYQQSLDQGLQFLIQYYNGEERAKGNILERFSAQQFPDLHSELNLSSLELGDSALYFCASSVGTGTRDYGEQFFGPGTRLTVL.

The rearrangement links TRBV7-6 to TRBJ2-2; 7 bases match TRBD1. Trimming took 3 bases from V and 6 from J; bases not matched to a gene: 10. The CDR3 spans 16 residues. Germline V gives CDR1 SGHVS, CDR2 FNYEAQ. CDR3 bases: TGTGCCAGCAGCTTCGACAGGGAAGCGGTCCCCGGGGAGCTGTTTTTT. Protein product: CASSFDREAVPGELFF.

At least ten counts were recorded for this clonotype. This chain uses TRBV5-1 with TRBJ2-3; TRBD2 matches 8 bases. Unmatched junction bases numbered 4, after V lost 1 base and J lost 3 bases. The CDR3 sequence is 15 residues long. In germline, CDR1 is SGHRS, CDR2 YFSETQ. DNA for the CDR3: TGCGCCAGCAGCTTGTTGGCGGGGGGAACAGATACGCAGTATTTT. Protein sequence: CASSLLAGGTDTQYF.

This rearrangement joins TRBV10-3 to TRBJ1-6, with unresolved D. The length of the CDR3 is 12 residues. Per germline, CDR1 ENHRY and CDR2 SYGVKD. Trimming took off 4 bases at V and 8 bases at J, with 6 bases between the two ends. The CDR3 nucleotides read TGTGCCATCAGTGGAAGGGATTCACCCCTCCACTTT. Its protein product is CAISGRDSPLHF.

This clonotype was seen a few times. The chain employs TRBV7-6 and TRBJ2-7; D not certain. The germline gives CDR1 SGHVS, CDR2 FNYEAQ. The length of the CDR3 is 13 residues. Between the trimmed V and J ends, which lost 5 bases and 6 bases, there was a span of 14 bases. CDR3 nucleotides: TGTGCCAGCAGCGCAAATTGGGCCGGCGAGCAGTACTTC. This gives the protein CASSANWAGEQYF.

This rearrangement joins TRBV4-3 to TRBJ1-1, with TRBD1 matching 10 bases. From germline, CDR1 is LGHNA and CDR2 YSLEER. V gave up 0 bases and J gave up 4 bases; unmatched junction bases: 8. CDR3 length equals 17 residues. CDR3 DNA sequence: TGCGCCAGCAGCCAAGACGGGACAGGGGATTGGATCACTGAAGCTTTCTTT. This encodes CASSQDGTGDWITEAFF.

V usage is TRBV6-2 or TRBV6-3 and J usage is TRBJ1-6; maybe TRBD1 (5 bases). The CDR3 loop spans 20 amino acids. Looked up from germline, CDR1 is MNHEY and CDR2 is SVGEGT. The V end lost 4 bases, the J end lost 0 bases, and 22 bases lay between the germline ends. CDR3 sequence: CASSSPKTGTESSYNSPLHF. Written as DNA, the CDR3 is TGTGCCAGCAGTTCCCCGAAGACGGGGACGGAAAGCTCCTATAATTCACCCCTCCACTTT.

This clonotype was detected many times. This chain connects TRBV12-3 or TRBV12-4 to TRBJ1-2; the D is unclear. The CDR3 loop spans 13 amino acids. The V gene lost 5 bases and the J gene lost 5 bases, with 12 bases spanning the gap. CDR3 DNA: TGTGCCAGCAGTCCGGCCGGGGATTATGGCTACACCTTC. As protein: CASSPAGDYGYTF.

This clonotype was seen more than once but under ten times. V usage is TRBV2 and J usage is TRBJ2-7; D is undetermined. This CDR3 comprises 12 residues. V was trimmed by 5 bases and J by 1 base, leaving 6 bases between them. Germline lookup yields CDR1 SNHLY and CDR2 FYNNEI. CDR3 sequence (DNA): TGTGCCAGCAGTACAGAATCCTACGAGCAGTACGTC. Its protein is CASSTESYEQYV.